A selection of T cell receptor beta chains follows, all from one sample in a study of CD8 T cells in ankylosing spondylitis. TCRdb passed the 5' RACE reads through MiXCR, listing each CDR3 protein once. The sample lists approximately 150,000 distinct CDR3 sequences; 30% to 40% were seen once. Sequences were obtained from synovial fluid, either unsorted or a sorted T cell fraction (not recorded which). The receptor set was obtained from a male donor with ankylosing spondylitis. CDR3s leave out the opening cysteine and the closing phenylalanine or tryptophan.

CDR3aa	v_gene	j_gene
ASSQEFRAGTDTQY	TRBV4-2	TRBJ2-3
SASTETITDTQY	TRBV20-1	TRBJ2-3
ASSLGTANNQPQH	TRBV5-1	TRBJ1-5
ASSRDTGADSPLH	TRBV5-1	TRBJ1-6
ASSAVTDTQY	TRBV28	TRBJ2-3
ASSLTASSGNTIY	TRBV5-1	TRBJ1-3
ASSNWTASSYEQY	TRBV21-1	TRBJ2-7
ASSPVNSGRHTYEQY	TRBV19	TRBJ2-7
ASSKATGGLTAF	TRBV7-9	TRBJ1-1
ASSFFRAQPQH	TRBV28	TRBJ1-5
ASSVNRGDQPQH	TRBV6-1	TRBJ1-5
ACSLSPSGTNTGELF	TRBV7-3	TRBJ2-2
SARLGGGGSTDTQY	TRBV20-1	TRBJ2-3
SARDYIDPRETQY	TRBV20-1	TRBJ2-5
ASSLGPSAMETQY	TRBV5-5	TRBJ2-5
ASRRTSGNTGELF	TRBV7-2	TRBJ2-2
ASSTRGSINEQF	TRBV28	TRBJ2-1
SAMGGQGVRGYT	TRBV20-1	TRBJ1-2
AISDDSYEQY	TRBV10-3	TRBJ2-7
ASSAQGWNTEAF	TRBV5-1	TRBJ1-1
SVGMSYEQY	TRBV29-1	TRBJ2-7
ASSPMGVASGYEQY	TRBV5-1	TRBJ2-7
AIRGGNTEAF	TRBV10-3	TRBJ1-1
ASNLGGRENSPLH	TRBV7-2	TRBJ1-6
ASLELGRKNTEAF	TRBV27	TRBJ1-1